The subject of this entry is one T cell receptor beta chain. This sample was taken from a study of OX40 agonist ivuxolimab in advanced cancers. The length of the CDR3 is 19 residues. V trimming: 1 base; J trimming: 3 bases; junction bases outside the gene matches: 15. In germline, CDR1 is SGHTA, CDR2 FQGNSA. TCRdb keeps only in-frame clones here, not all; method: immunoSEQ multiplex PCR. The sample lists around 90,000 clones, around 87% occurring once. Exclusion applied to patients with autoimmune disease history or systemic immunosuppression. The sequencing used CD4+ or CD8+ T cells sorted from blood, collected in a trial of the OX40 agonist ivuxolimab. The source is an adult with an advanced solid tumor such as melanoma, head and neck, liver or kidney cancer. This rearrangement joins TRBV7-2 to TRBJ2-3, with 8 bases lining up with TRBD2. In DNA form, the CDR3 reads TGTGCCAGCAGCTTAGGGCACCGGTTGAGCGGGGGTAGAACAGATACGCAGTATTTT. It translates to CASSLGHRLSGGRTDTQYF.